The 29 T cell receptor beta chains listed next were all sequenced from one sample in a study of T cells in Graves' hyperthyroidism and ophthalmopathy. Researchers amplified the TCR beta CDR3 regions from RNA transcripts. The HTBI primer set was used in a first-round RT-PCR of the TCR CDR3. MiXCR, run by TCRdb on the multiplex PCR reads, gives a single entry per CDR3 protein. The sample carries over 150,000 distinct CDR3 sequences, about a sixth recorded once. Material for sequencing was blood. All receptors come from a woman aged 50 to 60 with Graves' hyperthyroidism.

The chain has TRBV10-1 and TRBJ2-7; D is unresolved. The length of the CDR3 is 13 residues. Trimming cost V 4 bases and J 1 base, with 8 bases left between them. Germline V gene lookup returns CDR1 WNHNN and CDR2 SYGVQD (reference sequence). For the CDR3, the DNA is TGCGCCAGCAGTGCGCTGGGGTCCTACGAGCAGTACTTC. It encodes CASSALGSYEQYF.

This clonotype was counted ten times or more. The chain carries TRBV10-1 and TRBJ2-7; 9 bases agree with TRBD1. The CDR3 totals 13 residues. The germline V gene encodes CDR1 WNHNN and CDR2 SYGVQD (reference sequence). J gave up 7 bases and V 5 bases, and 6 bases lay outside the gene matches. The CDR3 spells CASSSRGTGEQYF. The CDR3 DNA is TGCGCCAGCAGTTCGAGAGGGACAGGGGAGCAGTACTTC.

This clonotype was detected ten times or more. This chain uses TRBV5-1 with TRBJ2-1, with 7 positions matching TRBD1. This CDR3 comprises 15 residues. The junction had 5 bases not matched to a gene; V was cut back by 3 bases and J by 2 bases. Germline V CDR1 and CDR2: SGHRS, YFSETQ. The CDR3 protein is CASSSGTEAYNEQFF. The DNA of the CDR3 is TGCGCCAGCAGCTCCGGGACAGAAGCCTACAATGAGCAGTTCTTC. The whole variable domain, remainder taken from reference TRBV5-1 and TRBJ2-1, is KAGVTQTPRYLIKTRGQQVTLSCSPISGHRSVSWYQQTPGQGLQFLFEYFSETQRNKGNFPGRFSGRQFSNSRSEMNVSTLELGDSALYLCASSSGTEAYNEQFFGPGTRLTVL.

This clonotype was recorded a few times. This chain connects TRBV6-5 to TRBJ1-1; D gene uncertain. V lost 0 bases to trimming and J lost 1 base, with 6 bases between them. Looked up from germline, CDR1 is MNHEY and CDR2 is SVGAGI. The CDR3 totals 14 residues. CDR3 nucleotide sequence: TGTGCCAGCAGTTACTCGAGGACGAACACTGAAGCTTTCTTT. Encoded protein: CASSYSRTNTEAFF.

This clonotype was detected only a few times. This chain links TRBV5-1 with TRBJ2-1, with D tentatively TRBD1 or TRBD2 (6 bases each). Per the germline V gene, CDR1 is SGHRS and CDR2 is YFSETQ. This CDR3 has 16 amino acids. The V end lost 7 bases, the J end lost 1 base, and 18 bases lay between the germline ends. The CDR3 DNA reads as TGCGCCAGCGGACAAATACAGGGAGGATCCTACAATGAGCAGTTCTTC. Protein sequence: CASGQIQGGSYNEQFF.

This clonotype was seen at least ten times. The chain recombines TRBV12-3 or TRBV12-4 with TRBJ2-1, with 10 nucleotides matching TRBD2. V was pared by 3 bases and J by 4 bases, with 21 bases of the junction left unmatched. This CDR3 has 21 amino acids. The CDR3 sequence: CASSLEGGRAGSSGRYNEQFF. CDR3 nucleotide sequence: TGTGCCAGCAGTTTGGAAGGGGGCAGGGCCGGGTCTAGCGGGAGATACAATGAGCAGTTCTTC.

This clonotype came up many times. This chain connects TRBV2 to TRBJ2-3; D ambiguous. This CDR3 is 14 amino acids long. With 2 bases removed from V and 4 bases from J, the gap between germline ends came to 10 bases. The germline CDR1 and CDR2 sequences are SNHLY and FYNNEI. The CDR3 nucleotides read TGTGCCAGCAGTGAAAAGACAAGCTCAGATACGCAGTATTTT. Translated, it gives CASSEKTSSDTQYF.

This clonotype has a count of ten or more. V gene TRBV10-3 combines with J gene TRBJ1-3; D call uncertain. CDR3 length: 15 amino acids. Germline V CDR1 and CDR2: ENHRY, SYGVKD. The V end lost 3 bases, the J end lost 2 bases, and 11 bases lay between the germline ends. For the CDR3, the DNA is TGTGCCATCAGTGACCCGGAAATGCCTGGAAACACCATATATTTT. This encodes CAISDPEMPGNTIYF.

The sample holds a few counts of this clonotype. The chain employs TRBV15 and TRBJ1-4, with 7 nucleotides matching TRBD1. After removal of 5 bases from V and 6 bases from J, the junction contained 12 bases not matched to a gene. The CDR3 extends over 16 amino acids. Germline-derived CDR1 and CDR2 are LNHNV and YYDKDF (reference sequence). The CDR3: CATSRRQGGFDEKLFF. The CDR3, as DNA: TGTGCCACCAGCCGCAGACAGGGAGGGTTCGATGAAAAACTGTTTTTT.

This clonotype appeared a few times. The CDR3, as DNA: TGCGCCAGCGGTCTTGGGCTCGGGGAGCTGTTTTTT. Translation: CASGLGLGELFF. V is TRBV5-1 and J is TRBJ2-2; D call uncertain. The CDR3 extends over 12 amino acids. CDR1 is SGHRS and CDR2 is YFSETQ in the germline V gene. V was clipped by 7 bases and J by 7 bases, with 11 bases between them.

This clonotype was recorded at least ten times. The CDR3 region is CATSRNPAAETQYF. The CDR3 nucleotides read TGTGCCACCAGCAGAAACCCAGCGGCAGAGACCCAGTACTTC. The chain recombines TRBV15 with TRBJ2-5, with a tentative D call TRBD2 (5 bases). The CDR3 consists of 14 residues. V lost 2 bases to trimming and J lost 4 bases, with 11 bases between them. Germline-derived CDR1 and CDR2 are LNHNV and YYDKDF (reference sequence).

At least ten counts were recorded for this clonotype. J is TRBJ1-2 and V is TRBV5-1, with 7 bases aligning to TRBD1. The CDR3 spans 14 residues. CDR1 and CDR2 from the germline V gene are SGHRS and YFSETQ. With V trimmed by 8 bases and J by 6 bases, 13 bases remained unmatched. The CDR3 spells CASSRDSEGNGYTF. In DNA, the CDR3 is TGCGCCAGTTCACGGGACAGCGAGGGAAATGGCTACACCTTC.

This clonotype occurred many times. CDR3: CASSYSGDRGYLGEQYF. In nucleotides, the CDR3 is TGTGCCAGCAGTTACTCCGGGGACAGGGGCTACTTGGGAGAGCAGTACTTC. V is TRBV6-6 and J is TRBJ2-7, with 10 bases lining up with TRBD1. The V and J ends lost 0 bases and 7 bases, in that order; junction bases with no gene match: 12. This CDR3 comprises 17 residues. From germline, CDR1 is MNHNY and CDR2 SVGAGI (reference sequence).

This clonotype was seen at least ten times. The chain carries TRBV30 and TRBJ1-1; no definite D call. CDR1 is GTSNPN, CDR2 SVGIG, per germline (reference sequence). V dropped 5 bases and J dropped 1 base, with 8 bases sitting between them. The CDR3 consists of 12 residues. Here the CDR3 DNA reads TGTGCCTGGTCCCGACAGAACACTGAAGCTTTCTTT. This sequence encodes CAWSRQNTEAFF.

This clonotype was seen at least ten times. CDR3: CASSPGTYEQYF. The CDR3 nucleotides read TGTGCCAGCAGTCCAGGGACCTACGAGCAGTACTTC. V is TRBV12-3 or TRBV12-4 and J is TRBJ2-7; D might be TRBD1 (5 bases). Trimming pared 5 bases from V and 2 bases from J, leaving 7 bases between. CDR3 length: 12 residues.

This clonotype has at least ten counts. The rearrangement links TRBV9 to TRBJ1-1, with 9 bases identical to TRBD1. CDR1 is SGDLS, CDR2 YYNGEE, per germline. V trimming: 3 bases; J trimming: 7 bases; junction bases outside the gene matches: 7. CDR3 length: 14 amino acids. The CDR3 DNA reads as TGTGCCAGCAGCGAGTGGACAGGGGTGGGTGAAGCTTTCTTT. This sequence encodes CASSEWTGVGEAFF.

The chain joins TRBV3-1 to TRBJ1-5; D remains ambiguous. The CDR3 totals 15 residues. The germline V gene has CDR1 LGHDT and CDR2 YNNKEL (reference sequence). V lost 3 bases to trimming and J lost 4 bases, with 13 bases between them. This CDR3 reads CASSQGRFPNQPQHF. In DNA form, the CDR3 reads TGTGCCAGCAGCCAGGGCAGGTTTCCAAATCAGCCCCAGCATTTT. Based on the CDR3 plus reference TRBV3-1 and TRBJ1-5, the full variable domain is DTAVSQTPKYLVTQMGNDKSIKCEQNLGHDTMYWYKQDSKKFLKIMFSYNNKELIINETVPNRFSPKSPDKAHLNLHINSLELGDSAVYFCASSQGRFPNQPQHFGDGTRLSIL.

Concerning this clonotype: One end of the junction fails to match germline, which may point to a read error. This chain links TRBV6-4 with TRBJ2-7; 7 nucleotides match TRBD1. The V gene's germline CDR1 is MRHNA and CDR2 SNTAGT. The CDR3 sequence is 14 residues long. The CDR3 protein is CASSEGGRGSERYF. DNA for the CDR3: TGTGCCAGCAGTGAAGGGGGCAGGGGGAGCGAGCGGTACTTC.

This clonotype was picked up many times. The chain is built from TRBV20-1 and TRBJ2-1, with 15 bases fitting TRBD2. V trimming: 7 bases; J trimming: 9 bases; junction bases outside the gene matches: 13. The germline gives CDR1 DFQATT, CDR2 SNEGSKA (reference sequence). There are 16 residues in the CDR3. CDR3 amino acids: CSGTLWTSGRAGEQFF. DNA for the CDR3: TGCAGTGGAACCTTGTGGACTAGCGGGAGGGCGGGTGAGCAGTTCTTC.

The V and J genes are TRBV10-2 and TRBJ2-7; D call uncertain. Germline V gene sequence: CDR1 WSHSY, CDR2 SAAADI. The CDR3 has 15 amino acids. V was clipped by 10 bases and J by 4 bases, with 23 bases between them. CDR3 region: CATIKAPGISYEQYF. Here the CDR3 DNA reads TGCGCCACCATAAAGGCCCCAGGCATCTCTTACGAGCAGTACTTC.

This clonotype was seen ten or more times. Written as DNA, the CDR3 is TGTGCCAGCAGCTTAGATCCCCTTGACACCGGGGAGCTGTTTTTT. It specifies CASSLDPLDTGELFF. The rearrangement links TRBV11-3 to TRBJ2-2; D remains ambiguous. The CDR3 covers 15 residues. Germline CDR1 SGHNT, CDR2 YENEEA. V lost 0 bases and J lost 3, with 8 bases in between.

This clonotype was seen a few times. The chain recombines TRBV28 with TRBJ2-1; 10 bases are shared with TRBD1. Trimming removed 3 bases from V and 15 bases from J; junction bases left unmatched: 11. The length of the CDR3 is 14 residues. Germline CDR1 reads MDHEN; CDR2 reads SYDVKM. The CDR3 DNA reads TGTGCCAGCAGTTTCCAACTACCGGGACAGGGGACGTTCTTC. Encoded protein: CASSFQLPGQGTFF.

This clonotype was seen ten or more times. This chain connects TRBV12-3 or TRBV12-4 to TRBJ2-7; TRBD1 is a possible D gene (5 bases). The CDR3 is made up of 12 amino acids. Deletions cut 5 bases from V and 4 bases from J, with 9 bases between. The CDR3 sequence is CASSEQEYEQYF. DNA for the CDR3: TGTGCCAGCAGTGAACAGGAGTACGAGCAGTACTTC.

The chain recombines TRBV7-9 with TRBJ2-1; the match to TRBD2 covers 8 bases. Germline CDR1 reads SEHNR; CDR2 reads FQNEAQ (reference sequence). With 1 base clipped from V and 6 bases from J, the junction kept 5 bases outside the gene matches. The CDR3 extends over 15 amino acids. In DNA form, the CDR3 reads TGTGCCAGCAGCTTAGACGGGAGGGCCATCAATGAGCAGTTCTTC. Its protein is CASSLDGRAINEQFF.

V and J are TRBV6-7 and TRBJ2-1; 7 bases agree with TRBD2. TRBV6-7 is given ORF status, its function remaining uncertain. The CDR3 sequence is 15 residues long. V shed 6 bases, J shed 6 bases, and the junction held 11 bases outside the gene matches. Here the CDR3 DNA reads TGTGCCAGCAGACAAAGCGGGGCAAAAGGCAATGAGCAGTTCTTC. It translates to CASRQSGAKGNEQFF.

V is TRBV18 and J is TRBJ1-1; D may be TRBD1 (5 bases). V lost 6 bases and J lost 1, with 9 bases in between. Germline V gene lookup returns CDR1 KGHSH and CDR2 LQKENI. The CDR3 extends over 13 amino acids. Here the CDR3 DNA reads TGTGCCAGCTCGGCAGGACAGAACACTGAAGCTTTCTTT. Its protein is CASSAGQNTEAFF.

This chain connects TRBV27 to TRBJ2-6; possible D gene TRBD1, 5 bases. Germline CDR1 reads MNHEY; CDR2 reads SMNVEV (reference sequence). The V end lost 5 bases, the J end lost 4 bases, and 18 bases lay between the germline ends. CDR3 length equals 17 residues. Written as DNA, the CDR3 is TGTGCCAGCAGTAGCCCTGGGTGGACACCAGGGGCCAACGTCCTGACTTTC. Protein sequence: CASSSPGWTPGANVLTF.

This clonotype was seen ten or more times. This chain joins TRBV20-1 and TRBJ2-2; 10 bases line up with TRBD1. The CDR3 is made up of 15 amino acids. The V and J ends lost 0 bases and 6 bases, in that order; junction bases with no gene match: 4. Per germline, CDR1 DFQATT and CDR2 SNEGSKA (reference sequence). The CDR3 region is CSARDHGTGAGELFF. The DNA of the CDR3 is TGCAGTGCTAGAGATCATGGGACAGGGGCCGGGGAGCTGTTTTTT.

This clonotype was observed at least ten times. This sequence joins TRBV7-6 and TRBJ2-1; D ambiguous. The CDR3 spans 15 residues. V lost 2 bases and J 0 bases, leaving 8 bases between the germline ends. CDR1 and CDR2 (germline): SGHVS, FNYEAQ. The CDR3 reads CASSLLVSSYNEQFF. DNA for the CDR3: TGTGCCAGCAGCTTACTAGTGAGCTCCTACAATGAGCAGTTCTTC.